This TCR beta chain came from a study of blood T cell repertoires in COVID-19. Whole-study context: Both acute and convalescent COVID-19 samples were obtained from the United States, Italy and Spain. PBMCs, B-cell-depleted T cells, or T cells were the source of the cDNA or gDNA that made up the material.

The CDR3 runs 13 residues. Trimming took off 6 bases at V and 2 bases at J, with 11 bases between the two ends. Some clones are missing from TCRdb's copy, which holds only in-frame ones; the method was immunoSEQ multiplex PCR. This table holds 25,000 to 35,000 clones, more than 85% found once. The clonotype was recovered from a woman in her seventies with COVID-19, enrolled during active disease. Sequencing was carried out using peripheral blood. The V and J genes are TRBV12-3 or TRBV12-4 and TRBJ2-7, with no clear D. The CDR3 DNA sequence: TGTGCCAGCAGCTTCCCTCCCCCCTACGAGCAGTACTTC. Residues: CASSFPPPYEQYF.